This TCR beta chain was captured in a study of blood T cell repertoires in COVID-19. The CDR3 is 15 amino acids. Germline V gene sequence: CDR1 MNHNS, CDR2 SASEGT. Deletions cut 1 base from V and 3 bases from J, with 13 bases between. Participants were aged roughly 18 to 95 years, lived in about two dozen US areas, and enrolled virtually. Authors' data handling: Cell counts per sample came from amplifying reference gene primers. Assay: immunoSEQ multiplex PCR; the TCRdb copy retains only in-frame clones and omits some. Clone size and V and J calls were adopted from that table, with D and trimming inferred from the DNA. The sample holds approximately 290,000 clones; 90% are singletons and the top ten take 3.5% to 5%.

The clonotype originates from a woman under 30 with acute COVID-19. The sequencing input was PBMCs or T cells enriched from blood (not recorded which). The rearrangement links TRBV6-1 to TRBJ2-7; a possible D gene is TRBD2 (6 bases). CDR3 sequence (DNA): TGTGCCAGCAGTGAAGGGAGGGGACTGAACTACGAGCAGTACTTC. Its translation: CASSEGRGLNYEQYF.